The 10 T cell receptor beta chains given below trace back to one sample, sequenced in a study of siplizumab effects on memory and regulatory T cells. Profiling relied on immunoSEQ multiplex PCR, and the TCRdb table lists in-frame clones only, not all of them. The table lists 120,000 or so clones, roughly 92% of them singletons. The sequencing input was CD4+ T cells sorted from blood. The receptor source for this set is a human donor in good health.

The chain has TRBV5-1 and TRBJ2-1; the D gene is possibly TRBD2 (7 bases). Trimming took 3 bases from V and 5 from J, leaving 15 bases between them. Germline CDR1 reads SGHRS; CDR2 reads YFSETQ. The CDR3 consists of 15 residues. The CDR3 DNA reads as TGCGCCAGCAGCTGGGTCCGGGGGGCGGACAATGAGCAGTTCTTC. Protein sequence: CASSWVRGADNEQFF.

The chain combines TRBV19 with TRBJ1-1, with a possible D match to TRBD1 (6 bases). V lost 7 bases to trimming and J lost 4 bases, with 19 bases between them. This CDR3 comprises 15 residues. Germline assignment: CDR1 LNHDA and CDR2 SQIVND (reference sequence). The CDR3 DNA reads as TGTGCCAGTAAACGGGGGGCGAGGGGAATCACTGAAGCTTTCTTT. Its protein product is CASKRGARGITEAFF.

The chain couples TRBV5-1 to TRBJ2-1; the D call may be TRBD1 or TRBD2 (7 bases each). V lost 0 bases and J 7 bases, leaving 11 bases between the germline ends. In germline, CDR1 is SGHRS, CDR2 YFSETQ. This CDR3 is 14 amino acids long. DNA of the CDR3: TGCGCCAGCAGCTTGGGACAGGGAGGGAATGAGCAGTTCTTC. Protein sequence: CASSLGQGGNEQFF.

The rearrangement links TRBV2 to TRBJ2-5; D may be TRBD1 (5 bases). Germline lookup yields CDR1 SNHLY and CDR2 FYNNEI. The germline V and J ends were trimmed by 6 bases and 5 bases, with 13 bases remaining between them. The CDR3 consists of 13 residues. CDR3 DNA: TGTGCCAGCAGCGACAGTTTGAGCGAGACCCAGTACTTC. Residues: CASSDSLSETQYF.

The CDR3 region is CASSPSIQGDTGELFF. The CDR3 nucleotides are TGTGCCAGCTCACCATCAATACAGGGAGACACCGGGGAGCTGTTTTTT. The V and J genes are TRBV18 and TRBJ2-2, with a tentative D call TRBD1 (6 bases). The CDR3 length is 16 residues. The germline V gene has CDR1 KGHSH and CDR2 LQKENI. Trimming shortened V by 2 bases and J by 3 bases, and 13 bases separated the two germline ends.

The rearrangement links TRBV7-3 to TRBJ2-5, with 9 bases matching TRBD2. There are 14 residues in the CDR3. The germline CDR1 and CDR2 sequences are SGHTA and FQGTGA. The junction had 2 bases not matched to a gene; V was cut back by 1 base and J by 5 bases. CDR3 sequence (DNA): TGTGCCAGCAGCTTAATGGGACTAGCTGAGACCCAGTACTTC. It translates to CASSLMGLAETQYF.

The V gene is TRBV6-1, the J gene TRBJ1-5; D gene unclear. The CDR3 spans 16 residues. The V gene's germline CDR1 is MNHNS and CDR2 SASEGT. V was shortened by 2 bases and J by 0 bases, with 11 bases between the two germline ends. The CDR3, as DNA: TGTGCCAGCAGTGAATTGGACCGCAATAGCAATCAGCCCCAGCATTTT. Amino acid sequence: CASSELDRNSNQPQHF.

The chain is built from TRBV6-6 and TRBJ1-5; D is perhaps TRBD1 (5 bases). The CDR3 runs to 14 residues. Between the trimmed V and J ends, which lost 6 bases and 0 bases, there was a span of 9 bases. The germline CDR1 and CDR2 sequences are MNHNY and SVGAGI (reference sequence). CDR3 in amino acids: CASSPQDSNQPQHF. In nucleotides, the CDR3 is TGTGCCAGCAGCCCACAGGATAGCAATCAGCCCCAGCATTTT.

This chain connects TRBV28 to TRBJ1-4; possible D gene TRBD1, 6 bases. The CDR3 loop spans 13 amino acids. Germline V lookup: CDR1 MDHEN, CDR2 SYDVKM. Trimming left V 2 bases short and J 8 bases short, with 9 bases between. The CDR3 nucleotides read TGTGCCAGCAGTTTACAGGGGAGGGAAAAACTGTTTTTT. This gives the protein CASSLQGREKLFF.

V gene TRBV5-1 combines with J gene TRBJ2-3; no definite D call. In germline, CDR1 is SGHRS, CDR2 YFSETQ. V shed 6 bases and J shed 2 bases, with 10 bases lying between them. CDR3 length: 13 amino acids. The CDR3 loop reads CASNDQITDTQYF. DNA of the CDR3: TGCGCCAGCAATGACCAGATCACAGATACGCAGTATTTT.